This TCR beta chain was found in a study of blood T cell repertoires in COVID-19. The germline V gene has CDR1 SGHRS and CDR2 YFSETQ. The trim removed 4 bases at V and 0 bases at J, leaving 7 bases unmatched. The CDR3 consists of 16 residues. This table comes from immunoSEQ multiplex PCR, and its TCRdb copy is limited to in-frame clones, with some not included. The sample shows around 88,000 clones, around three quarters of them seen only once. The chain links TRBV5-1 to TRBJ1-2; 9 bases are shared with TRBD1. The TCR was taken from a man aged 45-60 years who had recovered from COVID-19. Sequenced material: peripheral blood. CDR3 nucleotide sequence: TGCGCCAGCAGCGAGGGACAGGGACGGTCTAACTATGGCTACACCTTC. Amino acid sequence: CASSEGQGRSNYGYTF.